The rows below give T cell receptor beta chains drawn from one sample of a study of shared clonotypes between healthy human individuals. Some clones are missing from TCRdb's copy, which holds only in-frame ones; the method was immunoSEQ multiplex PCR. The sample includes some 2.1 million clones, 85% to 95% of them seen just once. The sequencing input was naive CD4+ T cells sorted from blood. These receptors were obtained from a man younger than 35 in good health. Both conserved end residues are part of each CDR3. A D gene is named only where the DNA matches it firmly. Some rows mark clone size as missing; the rest say once, few, many or name a class of expanded clone.

clone size,J gene,V gene,D gene,CDR3 protein,CDR3 DNA
-,TRBJ2-3,TRBV5-4,-,CASSLKTGASDTQYF,TGTGCCAGCAGCTTGAAAACAGGCGCTTCAGATACGCAGTATTTT
-,TRBJ2-7,TRBV10-3,TRBD1,CAISARTGEGYEQYF,TGTGCCATCAGTGCCAGGACAGGGGAAGGATACGAGCAGTACTTC
-,TRBJ2-2,TRBV4-2,-,CASSPTGIGNTGELFF,TGTGCCAGCAGCCCCACAGGGATAGGCAACACCGGGGAGCTGTTTTTT
-,TRBJ2-3,TRBV7-2,-,CASSLVMGSSTDTQYF,TGTGCCAGCAGCTTAGTTATGGGTTCTAGCACAGATACGCAGTATTTT
-,TRBJ2-7,TRBV2,TRBD1,CATGLDRGSYEQYF,TGTGCCACCGGCTTGGACAGGGGCTCCTACGAGCAGTACTTC
-,TRBJ2-7,TRBV5-4,TRBD2,CASRLAGGPLYEQYF,TGTGCCAGCAGGCTAGCGGGAGGGCCTCTCTACGAGCAGTACTTC
-,TRBJ1-1,TRBV7-2,-,CASSFDSSNTEAFF,TGTGCCAGCAGCTTCGACTCATCGAACACTGAAGCTTTCTTT
-,TRBJ1-1,TRBV7-9,-,CASSSRPLAAFF,TGTGCCAGCAGCTCCCGCCCCCTGGCAGCTTTCTTT
-,TRBJ2-1,TRBV9,TRBD2,CASSSGFWSGVHNEQFF,TGTGCCAGCAGCTCGGGATTTTGGAGCGGGGTCCACAATGAGCAGTTCTTC
-,TRBJ1-3,TRBV11-2,TRBD1,CASSFSTGGGNTIYF,TGTGCCAGCAGTTTTTCTACAGGGGGCGGAAACACCATATATTTT
-,TRBJ1-5,TRBV30,-,CAWSYGGQPQHF,TGTGCCTGGAGTTATGGGGGCCAGCCCCAGCATTTT
few,TRBJ2-7,TRBV5-5,-,CASSLGPGNSYEQYF,TGTGCCAGCAGCTTGGGGCCAGGAAATTCCTACGAGCAGTACTTC
-,TRBJ1-1,TRBV5-3,-,CARSPDPGRAKNTEAFF,TGTGCCAGAAGCCCCGACCCAGGGAGGGCGAAGAACACTGAAGCTTTCTTT
-,TRBJ2-5,TRBV19,-,CASSITVGRETQYF,TGTGCCAGTAGTATTACGGTCGGGAGAGAGACCCAGTACTTC
-,TRBJ2-3,TRBV5-1,TRBD2,CASSSGRLAGDTQYF,TGCGCCAGCAGCTCGGGGCGACTAGCGGGAGATACGCAGTATTTT
-,TRBJ1-1,TRBV5-1,-,CASSLAEGGEAFF,TGCGCCAGCAGCTTGGCCGAGGGAGGTGAAGCTTTCTTT
once,TRBJ2-3,TRBV7-3,-,CASSLGRDSSGTDTQYF,TGTGCCAGCAGCTTAGGCCGCGACTCGTCTGGCACAGATACGCAGTATTTT
-,TRBJ1-3,TRBV6-1,-,CASSPWGSSGNTIYF,TGTGCCAGCAGCCCCTGGGGGAGCTCTGGAAACACCATATATTTT